The 18 T cell receptor beta chains in this list originate from one sample, sequenced in a study of cytomegalovirus exposure and HLA in healthy donors (dated by TCRdb to about 2017). Library preparation used the immunoSEQ multiplex PCR assay. For the multiplex PCR, a mixture combining 60 forward primers for TCR Vbeta segments and 13 reverse primers for TCR Jbeta segments was used. TCRdb mirrors the immuneACCESS table, restricted to in-frame sequences. Some clones are absent from its copies; in checked studies, under half trace to an unresolved V gene, and the reason for the others is unknown. The table for this sample lists 75,000 to 90,000 clones; over 60% of them were counted only once. The ten biggest clones cover 4% to 5% of the sample. The specimen sequenced was PBMCs. The receptors shown here come from a man between 60 and 75 years old in good health and CMV-seronegative.

CDR3 region: CASRPRLAGVGNEQFF. DNA for the CDR3: TGTGCCAGCAGACCCAGACTAGCGGGGGTGGGTAATGAGCAGTTCTTC. The chain joins TRBV27 to TRBJ2-1, with TRBD2 identical over 12 bases. After removal of 6 bases from V and 7 bases from J, the junction contained 10 bases not matched to a gene. CDR3 length equals 16 residues. Germline CDR1 and CDR2: MNHEY and SMNVEV (reference sequence).

This clone was detected once. The J gene is TRBJ2-3, the V gene TRBV9; D might be TRBD2 (6 bases). CDR1 is SGDLS and CDR2 is YYNGEE in the germline V gene. V lost 0 bases to trimming and J lost 4 bases, with 12 bases between them. This CDR3 contains 15 residues. The CDR3 loop reads CASSVGVLAPDTQYF. In DNA, the CDR3 is TGTGCCAGCAGCGTAGGGGTACTAGCCCCAGATACGCAGTATTTT.

The chain carries TRBV7-9 and TRBJ2-1; no reliable D call. Germline V gene lookup returns CDR1 SEHNR and CDR2 FQNEAQ (reference sequence). The V end lost 1 base, the J end lost 4 bases, and 11 bases lay between the germline ends. This CDR3 has 15 residues. Written as DNA, the CDR3 is TGTGCCAGCAGCTTAGACTCTCCACGATACAATGAGCAGTTCTTC. Residues: CASSLDSPRYNEQFF. The full variable domain, in which reference TRBV7-9 and TRBJ2-1 provide the parts outside the CDR3, is DTGVSQNPRHKITKRGQNVTFRCDPISEHNRLYWYRQTLGQGPEFLTYFQNEAQLEKSRLLSDRFSAERPKGSFSTLEIQRTEQGDSAMYLCASSLDSPRYNEQFFGPGTRLTVL.

This sequence joins TRBV5-1 and TRBJ2-5; perhaps TRBD2 as D (6 bases). This CDR3 region has 14 residues. Trimming removed 4 bases at V and 5 bases at J, with 15 bases between. CDR1 is SGHRS, CDR2 YFSETQ, per germline. The CDR3 loop is CASSLLAVDETQYF. The CDR3 DNA is TGCGCCAGCAGCCTTTTAGCGGTTGATGAGACCCAGTACTTC. Full variable domain (outside the CDR3, taken from reference TRBV5-1 and TRBJ2-5): KAGVTQTPRYLIKTRGQQVTLSCSPISGHRSVSWYQQTPGQGLQFLFEYFSETQRNKGNFPGRFSGRQFSNSRSEMNVSTLELGDSALYLCASSLLAVDETQYFGPGTRLLVL.

The rearrangement uses TRBV9 and TRBJ1-6; D possibly corresponds to TRBD1 (6 bases). Trimming took 4 bases from V and 7 from J, leaving 15 bases between them. The length of the CDR3 is 15 residues. CDR1 is SGDLS and CDR2 is YYNGEE in the germline V gene. CDR3 sequence reads: CASSPTGQRNSPLHF. CDR3 DNA: TGTGCCAGCAGCCCCACGGGACAAAGGAATTCACCCCTCCACTTT.

The rearrangement links TRBV5-4 to TRBJ2-7; 11 bases line up with TRBD1. CDR1 is SGHNT and CDR2 is YYREEE in the germline V gene (reference sequence). The CDR3 has 15 residues. J lost 5 bases, V lost 4 bases, and 8 bases had no gene match. CDR3 region: CASSLGTGGVHEQYF. The CDR3, as DNA: TGTGCCAGCAGCCTGGGGACAGGGGGGGTACACGAGCAGTACTTC.

The genes are TRBV6-5 and TRBJ1-2; D perhaps matches TRBD1 (6 bases). The germline V and J ends were trimmed by 4 bases and 8 bases, with 14 bases remaining between them. CDR3 size: 13 residues. Germline V lookup: CDR1 MNHEY, CDR2 SVGAGI. The CDR3 region has the DNA TGTGCCAGCAGTTTACAGGGTCAGGAAGGCTACACCTTC. Its protein is CASSLQGQEGYTF.

The chain uses TRBV5-1 and TRBJ2-5, with 8 bases matching TRBD1. The tail of the sequence fits TRBJ2-7 better, so the J call may be wrong. The CDR3 extends over 15 amino acids. CDR1 is SGHRS and CDR2 is YFSETQ in the germline V gene. The CDR3 bases are TGCGCCAGCAGTCTCACCGGGACAGGCTCCTACGAGCAGTACTTC. This encodes CASSLTGTGSYEQYF.

This clone was observed a few times. The V gene is TRBV19, the J gene TRBJ1-1, with D perhaps matching TRBD1 (5 bases). V dropped 7 bases and J dropped 4 bases, with 16 bases sitting between them. This CDR3 is built from 14 residues. Germline assignment: CDR1 LNHDA and CDR2 SQIVND (reference sequence). The CDR3 DNA reads as TGTGCCAGTATGGGGCGGCAGGGAGGCACTGAAGCTTTCTTT. It is translated as CASMGRQGGTEAFF.

The genes are TRBV2 and TRBJ2-5; 7 bases agree with TRBD1. Germline loops: CDR1 SNHLY, CDR2 FYNNEI. The CDR3 is 13 residues long. The junction had 2 bases not matched to a gene; V was cut back by 6 bases and J by 1 base. The CDR3 nucleotides read TGTGCCAGCAGACAGGGGATCCAAGAGACCCAGTACTTC. The encoded protein is CASRQGIQETQYF.

This clone has only one observation. The chain links TRBV9 to TRBJ2-5; the match to TRBD2 covers 8 bases. The CDR3 spans 16 residues. The junction had 8 bases not matched to a gene; V was cut back by 0 bases and J by 4 bases. Germline CDR1 reads SGDLS; CDR2 reads YYNGEE. CDR3 sequence: CASSVGVGGAGETQYF. The CDR3 DNA follows: TGTGCCAGCAGCGTAGGGGTCGGGGGGGCCGGAGAGACCCAGTACTTC. Using reference TRBV9 and TRBJ2-5 for the parts outside the CDR3, the full variable domain is DSGVTQTPKHLITATGQRVTLRCSPRSGDLSVYWYQQSLDQGLQFLIQYYNGEERAKGNILERFSAQQFPDLHSELNLSSLELGDSALYFCASSVGVGGAGETQYFGPGTRLLVL.

The chain is built from TRBV6-1 and TRBJ2-3; tentatively, D is TRBD1 (6 bases). The CDR3 loop spans 16 amino acids. Germline assignment: CDR1 MNHNS and CDR2 SASEGT. The germline V and J ends were trimmed by 2 bases and 8 bases, with 20 bases remaining between them. This CDR3 is CASSESGRGRGGTQYF. CDR3 nucleotide sequence: TGTGCCAGCAGTGAATCCGGCAGGGGTAGGGGTGGTACGCAGTATTTT.

V and J are TRBV19 and TRBJ1-1, with D hard to call. Germline-derived CDR1 and CDR2 are LNHDA and SQIVND (reference sequence). The CDR3 runs to 14 residues. Trimming took off 2 bases at V and 0 bases at J, with 7 bases between the two ends. CDR3 sequence: CASSIPRLNTEAFF. CDR3 nucleotide sequence: TGTGCCAGTAGTATACCCAGATTGAACACTGAAGCTTTCTTT.

This chain joins TRBV7-9 and TRBJ1-2; D call uncertain. The CDR3 consists of 14 residues. Trimming stripped 5 bases from V and 6 bases from J, with 16 bases between. Germline loops: CDR1 SEHNR, CDR2 FQNEAQ (reference sequence). Written as DNA, the CDR3 is TGTGCCAGCAGCCTATCAATCTCGCGGGATGGCTACACCTTC. It codes for CASSLSISRDGYTF.

The chain uses TRBV19 and TRBJ2-1, with TRBD2 matching 11 bases. After removal of 9 bases from V and 6 bases from J, the junction contained 4 bases not matched to a gene. This CDR3 is built from 13 residues. CDR1 is LNHDA and CDR2 is SQIVND in the germline V gene (reference sequence). The CDR3 DNA reads TGTGCCAGCCGAACTAGCGGGGGCAATGAGCAGTTCTTC. Protein product: CASRTSGGNEQFF.

The chain has TRBV9 and TRBJ1-1; TRBD1 might be the D (5 bases). This CDR3 spans 15 amino acids. Looked up from germline, CDR1 is SGDLS and CDR2 is YYNGEE. Trimming removed 3 bases at V and 6 bases at J, with 18 bases between. Here the CDR3 reads CASSGKAGSRPEAFF. The CDR3 nucleotides are TGTGCCAGCAGCGGGAAGGCAGGGTCCCGGCCTGAAGCTTTCTTT.

The genes are TRBV27 and TRBJ2-2, with D possibly being TRBD1 (6 bases). The CDR3 is made up of 15 amino acids. Germline-derived CDR1 and CDR2 are MNHEY and SMNVEV (reference sequence). V shed 7 bases and J shed 2 bases, with 14 bases lying between them. The CDR3 spells CASNLGRGNTGELFF. CDR3 bases: TGTGCCAGCAACCTGGGCAGGGGTAACACCGGGGAGCTGTTTTTT.

The CDR3 reads CASSASTGVMNSPLHF. CDR3 sequence (DNA): TGTGCCAGCAGCGCCTCGACAGGGGTGATGAATTCACCCCTCCACTTT. The V call is TRBV9, the J call TRBJ1-6; 8 bases align to TRBD1. Per germline, CDR1 SGDLS and CDR2 YYNGEE. V was pared by 3 bases and J by 7 bases, with 9 bases of the junction left unmatched. CDR3 length equals 16 residues.